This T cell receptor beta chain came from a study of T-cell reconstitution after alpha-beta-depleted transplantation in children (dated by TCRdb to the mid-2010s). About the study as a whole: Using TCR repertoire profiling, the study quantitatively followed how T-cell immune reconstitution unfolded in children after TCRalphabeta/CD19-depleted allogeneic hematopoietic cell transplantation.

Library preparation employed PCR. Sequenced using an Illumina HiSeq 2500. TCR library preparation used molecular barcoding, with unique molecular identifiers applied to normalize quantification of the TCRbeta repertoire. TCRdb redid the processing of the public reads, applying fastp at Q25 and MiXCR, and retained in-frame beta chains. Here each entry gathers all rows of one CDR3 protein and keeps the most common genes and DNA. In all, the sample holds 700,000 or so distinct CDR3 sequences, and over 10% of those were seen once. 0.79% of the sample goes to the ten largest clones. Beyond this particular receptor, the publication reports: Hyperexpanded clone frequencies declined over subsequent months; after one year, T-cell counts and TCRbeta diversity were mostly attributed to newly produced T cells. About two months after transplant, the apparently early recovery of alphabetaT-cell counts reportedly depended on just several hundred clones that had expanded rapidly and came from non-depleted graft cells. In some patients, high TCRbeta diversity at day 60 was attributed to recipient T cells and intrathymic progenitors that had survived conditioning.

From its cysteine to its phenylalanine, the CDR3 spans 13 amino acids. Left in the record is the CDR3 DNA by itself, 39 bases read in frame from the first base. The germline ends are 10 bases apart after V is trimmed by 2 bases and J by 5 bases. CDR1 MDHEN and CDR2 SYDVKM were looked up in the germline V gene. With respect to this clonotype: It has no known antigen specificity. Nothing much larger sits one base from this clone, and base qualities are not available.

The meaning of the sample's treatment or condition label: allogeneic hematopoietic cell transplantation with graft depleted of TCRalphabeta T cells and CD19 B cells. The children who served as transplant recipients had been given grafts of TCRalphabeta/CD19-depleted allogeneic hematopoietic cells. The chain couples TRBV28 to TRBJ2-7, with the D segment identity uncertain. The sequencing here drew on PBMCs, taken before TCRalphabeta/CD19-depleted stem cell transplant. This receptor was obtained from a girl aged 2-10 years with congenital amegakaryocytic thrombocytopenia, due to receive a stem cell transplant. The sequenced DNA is TGTGCCAGCAGTTTAAGACATTCCAACGAGCAGTACTTC. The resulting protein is CASSLRHSNEQYF.